These 25 T cell receptor beta chains were sequenced from one sample in a study of memory CD4+ T cells and cytomegalovirus serostatus. Single viable CD3+CD4+CD8-CD45RO+ cells were sorted as the memory CD4+ T cells. The data were produced by immunoSEQ multiplex PCR, yet TCRdb's version contains in-frame clones alone and is incomplete. The table shows about 82,000 clones, with 65% to 85% occurring only once. The specimen sequenced was memory CD4+ T cells from blood. The receptors originated from an adult in good health and CMV-seronegative.

The chain carries TRBV7-2 and TRBJ2-3; D is uncertain. The CDR3 runs to 11 residues. Between the trimmed V and J ends, which lost 2 bases and 4 bases, there was a span of 1 base. Germline CDR1 reads SGHTA; CDR2 reads FQGNSA. In nucleotides, the CDR3 is TGTGCCAGCAGCTTACCAGATACGCAGTATTTT. Its translation: CASSLPDTQYF.

The chain has TRBV7-9 and TRBJ2-5; D is perhaps TRBD1 (5 bases). Trimming stripped 5 bases from V and 3 bases from J, with 13 bases between. The CDR3 contains 14 residues. The germline V gene encodes CDR1 SEHNR and CDR2 FQNEAQ (reference sequence). CDR3 in amino acids: CASSRFMTEETQYF. The CDR3 region has the DNA TGTGCCAGCAGCCGATTTATGACAGAAGAGACCCAGTACTTC.

In this sample, this clone turned up once. The genes are TRBV10-1 and TRBJ2-7, with 7 bases fitting TRBD2. This CDR3 comprises 11 residues. Trimming cost V 6 bases and J 4 bases; bases outside gene matches: 0. In germline, CDR1 is WNHNN, CDR2 SYGVQD (reference sequence). The CDR3 bases are TGCGCCAGCAGGGGAGGGTACGAGCAGTACTTC. It translates to CASRGGYEQYF.

The gene calls are TRBV7-3 and TRBJ1-1, with 7 bases that match TRBD1. There are 13 residues in the CDR3. V lost 5 bases to trimming and J lost 2 bases; unmatched junction nucleotides: 2. Germline V gene sequence: CDR1 SGHTA, CDR2 FQGTGA. CDR3 DNA: TGTGCCAGCAGCCGACAGGGAAACACTGAAGCTTTCTTT. Amino acid sequence: CASSRQGNTEAFF.

V is TRBV14 and J is TRBJ2-3; D unresolved. CDR1 is SGHDN and CDR2 is FVKESK in the germline V gene. The CDR3 spans 13 residues. V was clipped by 0 bases and J by 7 bases, with 8 bases between them. The CDR3 spells CASSQDGWYTQYF. CDR3 DNA: TGTGCCAGCAGCCAAGATGGATGGTATACGCAGTATTTT.

The rearrangement joins TRBV7-3 to TRBJ2-5, with 11 bases identical to TRBD1. This CDR3 comprises 16 residues. V gave up 4 bases and J gave up 4 bases; unmatched junction bases: 8. Per germline, CDR1 SGHTA and CDR2 FQGTGA. The CDR3 nucleotides read TGTGCCAGCAGCTCCCGGACAGGGGGCGGGGGAGAGACCCAGTACTTC. Translating gives CASSSRTGGGGETQYF.

This rearrangement joins TRBV6-5 to TRBJ2-5, with no clear D. Trimming left V 5 bases short and J 2 bases short, with 9 bases between. Germline V lookup: CDR1 MNHEY, CDR2 SVGAGI. The CDR3 consists of 13 residues. The CDR3 DNA reads as TGTGCCAGCAGTGAATACAGTCAAGAGACCCAGTACTTC. Translating it yields CASSEYSQETQYF.

The chain uses TRBV21-1 and TRBJ1-1; the DNA was not compared with TRBD1, the D call given in the table. TRBV21-1 is labeled a pseudogene. The CDR3 is 17 residues long. The CDR3 DNA reads TGTGCCAGCAGCAAAGTCGTCCAGGGGGCGCGAATCACTGAAGCTTTCTTT. Translating gives CASSKVVQGARITEAFF.

The chain employs TRBV18 and TRBJ2-3; D is undetermined. CDR1 is KGHSH and CDR2 is LQKENI in the germline V gene. V was pared by 1 base and J by 0 bases, with 5 bases between. The length of the CDR3 is 14 residues. The CDR3 DNA reads as TGTGCCAGCTCACCACAGATGAGCACAGATACGCAGTATTTT. Protein: CASSPQMSTDTQYF. The complete variable domain, with remaining parts taken from reference TRBV18 and TRBJ2-3, reads NAGVMQNPRHLVRRRGQEARLRCSPMKGHSHVYWYRQLPEEGLKFMVYLQKENIIDESGMPKERFSAEFPKEGPSILRIQQVVRGDSAAYFCASSPQMSTDTQYFGPGTRLTVL.

As for this clone: One junction end disagrees with the germline gene, perhaps due to a read error. The chain recombines TRBV12-5 with TRBJ1-4; D call uncertain. The CDR3 spans 12 residues. Germline V lookup: CDR1 LGHNT, CDR2 FRNRAP. The CDR3 here is CASGLPPGPLVF. CDR3 coding DNA: TGTGCTAGTGGCCTCCCCCCAGGCCCTCTAGTTTTT.

There are a few counts of this clone. This rearrangement joins TRBV4-1 to TRBJ1-1; 10 bases agree with TRBD1. CDR3 length equals 16 residues. Trimming took 3 bases from V and 4 from J; bases not matched to a gene: 8. Germline lookup yields CDR1 MGHRA and CDR2 YSYEKL. In DNA, the CDR3 is TGCGCCAGCAGCCACCGGGACAGGGGCGGCGTCACTGAAGCTTTCTTT. This gives the protein CASSHRDRGGVTEAFF.

In the case of this clone: One end of the junction fails to match germline, which may point to a read error. The chain couples TRBV7-7 to TRBJ2-1; 8 nucleotides align to TRBD1. Per germline, CDR1 SSHAT and CDR2 FNYEAQ (reference sequence). CDR3 length: 16 residues. The CDR3 here is CASSLGAGQGDNEQFF. CDR3 DNA: TGTGCTAGCAGCTTAGGGGCCGGACAGGGAGATAATGAGCAGTTCTTC.

The J gene is TRBJ2-1, the V gene TRBV4-1; 10 bases agree with TRBD2. The CDR3 is 18 amino acids. The J segment lost 6 bases and the V segment lost 3 bases, leaving 14 bases of the junction unmatched. The germline gives CDR1 MGHRA, CDR2 YSYEKL. CDR3 in DNA: TGCGCCAGCAGCCAGATACTAGCGGGGTCCGCCCTCCGCAATGAGCAGTTCTTC. It translates to CASSQILAGSALRNEQFF.

The rearrangement links TRBV30 to TRBJ1-5; 9 bases agree with TRBD1. Germline V gene data show CDR1 as GTSNPN and CDR2 as SVGIG (reference sequence). J gave up 8 bases and V 2 bases, and 10 bases lay outside the gene matches. This CDR3 comprises 15 residues. The chain's CDR3 is CAWSPRNRGLEPQHF. DNA of the CDR3: TGTGCCTGGAGTCCTCGCAACAGGGGGCTTGAGCCCCAGCATTTT.

This rearrangement joins TRBV28 to TRBJ1-2, with D tentatively TRBD1 (5 bases). The CDR3 consists of 11 residues. Germline CDR1 MDHEN, CDR2 SYDVKM. The V and J ends lost 8 bases and 7 bases respectively, with 11 bases between them. CDR3 sequence (DNA): TGTGCCAGCGAAACCGGGGGTGGCTACACCTTC. This codes for CASETGGGYTF.

The chain joins TRBV19 to TRBJ1-1, with 7 bases identical to TRBD1. From germline, CDR1 is LNHDA and CDR2 SQIVND (reference sequence). This CDR3 comprises 14 residues. Trimming removed 1 base from V and 3 bases from J; junction bases left unmatched: 2. The chain's CDR3 is CASSIAGGDTEAFF. CDR3 coding DNA: TGTGCCAGTAGTATAGCAGGGGGAGACACTGAAGCTTTCTTT. Full variable domain (remainder filled in from reference TRBV19 and TRBJ1-1): DGGITQSPKYLFRKEGQNVTLSCEQNLNHDAMYWYRQDPGQGLRLIYYSQIVNDFQKGDIAEGYSVSREKKESFPLTVTSAQKNPTAFYLCASSIAGGDTEAFFGQGTRLTVV.

V usage is TRBV6-5 and J usage is TRBJ2-5, with 9 bases fitting TRBD2. Germline V gene sequence: CDR1 MNHEY, CDR2 SVGAGI. This CDR3 comprises 15 residues. The trim removed 0 bases at V and 5 bases at J, leaving 4 bases unmatched. The CDR3 is CASSYSVAGVETQYF. CDR3 in DNA: TGTGCCAGCAGTTACTCGGTAGCGGGGGTGGAGACCCAGTACTTC.

This rearrangement joins TRBV9 to TRBJ2-2, with TRBD2 identical over 13 bases. Germline-derived CDR1 and CDR2 are SGDLS and YYNGEE. The CDR3 contains 18 residues. The V and J ends lost 3 bases and 4 bases, in that order; junction bases with no gene match: 9. The CDR3: CASSAHRGLAGSTGELFF. CDR3 coding DNA: TGTGCCAGCAGCGCCCACCGGGGACTAGCGGGGAGCACCGGGGAGCTGTTTTTT.

Note on this clone: This specimen includes other DNA sequences encoding the same CDR3. The chain couples TRBV5-1 to TRBJ2-5; 8 nucleotides align to TRBD1. This CDR3 comprises 13 residues. With 2 bases clipped from V and 5 bases from J, the junction kept 2 bases outside the gene matches. Germline CDR1 reads SGHRS; CDR2 reads YFSETQ. This CDR3 reads CASSLNRGETQYF. Written as DNA, the CDR3 is TGCGCCAGCAGCTTAAACAGGGGGGAGACCCAGTACTTC. The full variable domain, completed using reference TRBV5-1 and TRBJ2-5, is KAGVTQTPRYLIKTRGQQVTLSCSPISGHRSVSWYQQTPGQGLQFLFEYFSETQRNKGNFPGRFSGRQFSNSRSEMNVSTLELGDSALYLCASSLNRGETQYFGPGTRLLVL.

CDR3 DNA: TGTGCCAGCAGCTTACTAGCGGGGGGGCCCTATGAGCAGTTCTTC. Amino acid sequence: CASSLLAGGPYEQFF. The chain uses TRBV11-3 and TRBJ2-1; 12 positions match TRBD2. The CDR3 length is 15 residues. Per the germline V gene, CDR1 is SGHNT and CDR2 is YENEEA. Unmatched junction bases numbered 4, after V lost 2 bases and J lost 8 bases.

Notes on this clone: The junction differs from germline at one of its ends, possibly a read error. V is TRBV6-4 and J is TRBJ1-2; D is unresolved. This CDR3 has 16 residues. Germline V CDR1 and CDR2: MRHNA, SNTAGT. CDR3 residues: CASSYSFQGGWGGYTF. CDR3 DNA: TGTGCCAGCAGTTACTCGTTCCAAGGCGGATGGGGAGGCTACACCTTC.

V is TRBV5-1 and J is TRBJ1-2; TRBD1 matches 10 bases. The CDR3 runs to 15 residues. Germline V gene sequence: CDR1 SGHRS, CDR2 YFSETQ. With 0 bases clipped from V and 4 bases from J, the junction kept 3 bases outside the gene matches. CDR3 DNA sequence: TGCGCCAGCAGCTTGGAGGGACAGGGGCGCTATGGCTACACCTTC. It yields the protein CASSLEGQGRYGYTF.

The V call is TRBV29-1, the J call TRBJ2-5, with D unclear. The CDR3 totals 12 residues. In germline, CDR1 is SQVTM, CDR2 ANQGSEA. V was cut by 4 bases and J by 2 bases, with 8 bases left in between. Written as DNA, the CDR3 is TGCAGCGTTGGTCCCCAACAAGAGACCCAGTACTTC. Translating gives CSVGPQQETQYF.

The V gene is TRBV18, the J gene TRBJ1-2; D remains ambiguous. In germline, CDR1 is KGHSH, CDR2 LQKENI. The V end was cut by 5 bases, the J end by 2 bases, with 15 bases between. The CDR3 contains 15 residues. The CDR3 sequence: CASSDDYYSNYGYTF. Written as DNA, the CDR3 is TGTGCCAGCTCAGACGATTATTACAGCAACTATGGCTACACCTTC.

This chain joins TRBV25-1 and TRBJ1-1, with D possibly TRBD1 on 5 matching bases. Germline V gene data show CDR1 as MGHDK and CDR2 as SYGVNS. The CDR3 is 15 amino acids. The V end was cut by 3 bases, the J end by 0 bases, with 11 bases between. CDR3 amino acids: CASSDSGEMNTEAFF. The CDR3 region has the DNA TGTGCCAGCAGTGACTCGGGGGAGATGAACACTGAAGCTTTCTTT.